This record looks at one T cell receptor (beta chain) sequence and its context. Its antigen is unidentified. TCRdb independently ran MiXCR on the reads; one entry per CDR3 protein. The sample holds 650,000 to 900,000 distinct CDR3 sequences, 25% to 30% seen once. These data are taken from a study of T cell repertoires in cytomegalovirus infection. Study information: Evidence of both CMV infection and a matching HLA type came from public TCR beta signatures.

Study-level findings and limits: The cumulative frequency of public TCR beta families identified carriers of CMV plus the relevant HLA. CMV-specific TCR beta clonotypes restricted by HLA-C were the ones dominating the ex vivo response.

The CDR3 sequence is 16 residues long. Germline V lookup: CDR1 ENHRY, CDR2 SYGVKD. With 6 bases removed from V and 0 bases from J, the gap between germline ends came to 12 bases. The chain links TRBV10-3 to TRBJ1-6, with a possible D match to TRBD1 (6 bases). This TCR came from a human donor in good health (CMV status not recorded). Some clones in this sample may be carry-over from other donors' samples. The sequences come from cultured CD8+ T cells from PBMCs, collected from culture after CMV antigen stimulation. The CDR3 coding sequence is TGTGCCATCAGGGACAGCTTGAGCTCCTATAATTCACCCCTCCACTTT. Its protein product is CAIRDSLSSYNSPLHF.